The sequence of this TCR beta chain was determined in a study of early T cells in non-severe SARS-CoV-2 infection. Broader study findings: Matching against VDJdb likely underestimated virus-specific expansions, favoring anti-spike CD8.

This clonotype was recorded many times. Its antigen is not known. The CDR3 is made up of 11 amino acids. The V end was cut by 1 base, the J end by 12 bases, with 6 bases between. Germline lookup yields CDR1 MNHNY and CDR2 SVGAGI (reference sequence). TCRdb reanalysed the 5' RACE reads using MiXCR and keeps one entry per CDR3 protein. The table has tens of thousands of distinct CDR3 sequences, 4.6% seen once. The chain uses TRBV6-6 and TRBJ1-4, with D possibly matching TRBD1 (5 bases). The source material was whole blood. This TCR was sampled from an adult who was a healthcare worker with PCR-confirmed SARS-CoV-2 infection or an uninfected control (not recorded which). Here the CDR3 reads CASSYWGELFF. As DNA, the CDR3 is TGTGCCAGCAGTTACTGGGGGGAACTGTTTTTT.